This record looks at one T cell receptor (beta chain) sequence and its context. Sequenced by immunoSEQ multiplex PCR; TCRdb stores in-frame clones only, minus some. Of some 140,000 clones in the sample, roughly 92% are singletons; the top ten hold 11%. The source of the sample is a study of control samples from healthy donors and cancer patients. CDR3 size: 11 residues. The V and J ends lost 8 bases and 5 bases respectively, with 8 bases between them. Germline-derived CDR1 and CDR2 are SEHNR and FQNEAQ (reference sequence). The sample consisted of blood. The clonotype comes from a man aged 25-45 years in good health. The V and J genes are TRBV7-9 and TRBJ2-3; D is unclear. The CDR3 sequence: CASLSKDTQYF. The CDR3 DNA sequence: TGTGCCAGCTTATCGAAAGATACGCAGTATTTT.